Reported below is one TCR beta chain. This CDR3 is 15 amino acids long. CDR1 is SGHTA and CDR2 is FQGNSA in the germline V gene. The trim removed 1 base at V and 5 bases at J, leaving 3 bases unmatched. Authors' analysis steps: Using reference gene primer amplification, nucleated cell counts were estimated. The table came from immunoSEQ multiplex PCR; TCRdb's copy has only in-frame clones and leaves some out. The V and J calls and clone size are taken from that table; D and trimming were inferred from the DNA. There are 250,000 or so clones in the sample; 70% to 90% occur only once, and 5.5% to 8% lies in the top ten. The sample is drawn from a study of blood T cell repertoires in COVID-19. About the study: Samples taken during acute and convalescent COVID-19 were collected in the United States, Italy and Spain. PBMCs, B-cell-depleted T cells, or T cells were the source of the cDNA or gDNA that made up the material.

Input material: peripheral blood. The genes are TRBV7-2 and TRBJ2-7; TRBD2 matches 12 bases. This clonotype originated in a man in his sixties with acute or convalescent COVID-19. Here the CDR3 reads CASSLGPSGRDEQYF. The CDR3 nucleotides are TGTGCCAGCAGCTTAGGGCCTAGCGGGAGGGACGAGCAGTACTTC.